The 17 T cell receptor delta chains listed next were all sequenced from one sample in a study of gamma-delta T cells after stem cell transplantation. TCRdb re-processed the RT-PCR reads via CATT. The sample gives approximately 1,100 delta-chain clones, 2.9% of which show up once; around two thirds is in the top ten. Material: gamma-delta T cells. The receptors stem from a human donor. It is not recorded whose cells these are; they may come from a transplant donor.

In this sample, this clone turned up a few times. The protein that TCRdb holds for this DNA derives from a much larger clone and differs from the translated DNA at residues 3 and 7, which likely indicates a read error; the protein shown here is translated from the DNA. The chain combines TRDV2 with TRDJ1; TRDD3 matches 8 bases. This CDR3 has 17 residues. Germline V gives CDR1 GEAIGNYY, CDR2 EKD. The CDR3 loop is CAFDPAVGDSYTDKLIF. The DNA of the CDR3 is TGTGCCTTTGACCCCGCCGTGGGGGATTCGTACACCGATAAACTCATCTTT.

This clone was counted a few times. The translation of this DNA and the TCRdb protein of a much larger clone differ at residue 6, probably owing to a read error; the protein shown here is translated from the DNA. This chain links TRDV2 with TRDJ1, with 9 positions matching TRDD3. Germline assignment: CDR1 GEAIGNYY and CDR2 EKD. V lost 0 bases and J lost 1; bases outside the gene matches: 5. The CDR3 is 16 amino acids. Here the CDR3 DNA reads TGTGCCTGTGACACCCCACTGGGGGACCCCACCGATAAACTCATCTTT. Residues: CACDTPLGDPTDKLIF.

By sample fraction, this clone is large (0.1 to 1%). At the DNA level, this CDR3 is encoded by other sequences in the same sample as well. This rearrangement joins TRDV2 to TRDJ3, with TRDD3 matching 10 bases. V lost 4 bases to trimming and J lost 0 bases; unmatched junction nucleotides: 20. Germline V CDR1 and CDR2: GEAIGNYY, EKD. The CDR3 has 23 residues. The CDR3 loop is CACDYALTGGSPLSSWDTRQMFF. The CDR3, as DNA: TGTGCCTGTGATTACGCTCTTACTGGGGGATCCCCCTTAAGCTCCTGGGACACCCGACAGATGTTTTTC.

With respect to this clone: Since a far larger clone is one base different, this is likely a read error. This CDR3 is also generated by other DNA sequences in the sample. The V and J genes are TRDV2 and TRDJ1, with D possibly TRDD3 on 5 matching bases. CDR1 GEAIGNYY and CDR2 EKD come from the germline V gene. The ends were cut back, 0 bases at V and 0 bases at J, with 34 bases in the middle. The CDR3 runs 23 residues. This chain's CDR3 is CACDTVTGQFPNLGDDYTDKLIF. CDR3 bases: TGTGCCTGTGACACCGTAACTGGCCAATTCCCCAACCTCGGGGACGACTACACCGATAAACTCATCTTT.

The gene calls are TRDV2 and TRDJ1, with 7 bases aligning to TRDD3. With V trimmed by 0 bases and J by 0 bases, 3 bases remained unmatched. Per germline, CDR1 GEAIGNYY and CDR2 EKD. The CDR3 is 15 amino acids. This CDR3 is CACDTLGAYTDKLIF. As DNA, the CDR3 is TGTGCCTGTGACACCCTGGGGGCTTACACCGATAAACTCATCTTT.

In its sample, this clone was seen a few times. A far larger clone is only one base removed, so a read error is likely. Other DNA sequences in the same sample also yield this CDR3. This chain connects TRDV1 to TRDJ1, with TRDD3 matching 11 bases. Germline V CDR1 and CDR2: TSWWSYY, QGS. This CDR3 region has 23 residues. CDR3 DNA: TGTGCTCTTGGGGAACAATTCTTCCTACGTTTAGTGGGGGATACGAGGGACACTGATAAACTCATCTTT. Translation: CALGEQFFLRLVGDTRDTDKLIF.

This clone was counted a few times. For this DNA, TCRdb reports the protein of a much larger clone, which diverges at residue 11, most likely from a read error; the protein presented here is translated directly from the DNA. V and J are TRDV1 and TRDJ1; maybe TRDD3 (6 bases). In germline, CDR1 is TSWWSYY, CDR2 QGS. This CDR3 is 20 amino acids long. The V end was cut by 5 bases, the J end by 0 bases, with 28 bases between. Here the CDR3 DNA reads TGTGCTCTTGGGCAAAAGGCCTTCTACTGGGAGATACGCGACACCGATAAACTCATCTTT. Translation gives CALGQKAFYWEIRDTDKLIF.

In its sample, this clone was seen a few times. This DNA's translation differs at residue 3 from TCRdb's protein, which comes from a much larger clone; a read error is likely, and the protein shown is translated from the DNA. The chain uses TRDV1 and TRDJ1; 13 bases match TRDD3. From germline, CDR1 is TSWWSYY and CDR2 QGS. The CDR3 length is 20 residues. The CDR3 region is CAPGPNTLHWGIRCTDKLIF. In DNA form, the CDR3 reads TGTGCTCCTGGGCCCAATACCCTGCACTGGGGGATACGTTGTACGGATAAACTCATCTTT.

In regard to this clone: A single base is all that separates this from a far larger clone, so a read error is likely. This sample also contains other DNA sequences that code for the same CDR3. V gene TRDV2 combines with J gene TRDJ1; TRDD3 might be the D (6 bases). The germline V gene encodes CDR1 GEAIGNYY and CDR2 EKD. This CDR3 is 17 amino acids long. The CDR3 bases are TGCGCCTGTGACACGAACTGGGAAGTGGGTCACACCGATAAACTCATCTTT. Translation gives CACDTNWEVGHTDKLIF.

About this clone itself: This likely reflects a read error, since a far larger clone is one base away. The chain combines TRDV2 with TRDJ1; TRDD3 aligns across 8 bases. The V gene end was trimmed by 3 bases and the J gene end by 0 bases; junction bases not matched to a gene: 17. The CDR3 extends over 19 amino acids. The germline V gene encodes CDR1 GEAIGNYY and CDR2 EKD. This chain's CDR3 is CACDALMGDAHSHTDKLIF. The CDR3 DNA sequence: TGTGCCTGTGACGCGTTGATGGGGGATGCACACTCCCACACCGATAAACTCATCTTT.

This clone was counted a few times. A far larger clone is one nucleotide away, so this likely arose from a read error. Different DNA sequences within this sample yield the same CDR3. The rearrangement joins TRDV1 to TRDJ1; 11 bases line up with TRDD3. V shed 1 base and J 0 bases; nucleotides not matched to a gene: 25. Germline V CDR1 and CDR2: TSWWSYY, QGS. The CDR3 is made up of 24 amino acids. The CDR3 here is CALGERHLPQLRWGIRLYTDKLIF. The CDR3 DNA sequence: TGTGCTCTTGGGGAACGCCACCTACCCCAACTACGATGGGGGATACGCCTGTACACCGATAAACTCATCTTT.

By proportion, this clone is medium-sized. This chain uses TRDV1 with TRDJ1; the D call may be TRDD1 or TRDD3 (6 bases each). The CDR3 has 22 residues. Germline V gives CDR1 TSWWSYY, CDR2 QGS. V lost 2 bases and J 1 base, leaving 32 bases between the germline ends. The CDR3 DNA reads as TGTGCTCTTGGGGAAGCGATGCCTCCCCTACTGGGAAATATTTGGCTCACCGATAAACTCATCTTT. Protein product: CALGEAMPPLLGNIWLTDKLIF.

In its sample, this clone ranks as medium-sized. Additional DNA sequences in this sample encode the identical CDR3. The chain carries TRDV3 and TRDJ1; TRDD3 matches at 11 bases. Trimming at V came to 3 bases and at J to 0 bases, leaving 30 bases not matched to a gene. Per the germline V gene, CDR1 is TVYSNPD and CDR2 is GDNSRS (reference sequence). The CDR3 consists of 23 residues. CDR3 sequence: CAFRCYYVWGILLRWEYTDKLIF. The CDR3 DNA sequence: TGTGCCTTCCGCTGTTACTACGTCTGGGGGATACTCTTACGGTGGGAGTACACCGATAAACTCATCTTT.

About this clone: This clone may be a read error of a much larger clone one base away. V is TRDV1 and J is TRDJ2; 10 bases match TRDD3. Per germline, CDR1 TSWWSYY and CDR2 QGS. The CDR3 runs 24 residues. J lost 5 bases, V lost 3 bases, and 30 bases had no gene match. This chain's CDR3 is CALGDPRDYLVLGDGLWDTAQLFF. CDR3 DNA: TGTGCTCTTGGGGACCCTCGGGATTACCTGGTACTGGGGGATGGATTGTGGGATACAGCACAACTCTTCTTT.

This clone has only a few counts. This probably arose from a read error, given a far larger clone one base away. The same CDR3 also results from other DNA sequences found in this sample. V is TRDV2 and J is TRDJ1; possibly TRDD3 for D (6 bases). With 1 base removed from V and 0 bases from J, the gap between germline ends came to 23 bases. The CDR3 is made up of 19 amino acids. The V gene's germline CDR1 is GEAIGNYY and CDR2 EKD. CDR3 residues: CACDTLSLGDTVDTDKLIF. In nucleotides, the CDR3 is TGTGCCTGTGACACTTTATCACTGGGAGATACGGTGGACACCGATAAACTCATCTTT.

This clone was picked up a small number of times. The protein given by TCRdb reflects a much larger clone and differs at residue 12 from this DNA's translation, likely from a read error; the protein shown is the DNA's translation. This CDR3 reads CALGSHWGRGTGKLIF. CDR3 sequence (DNA): TGTGCTCTTGGGTCCCACTGGGGGAGAGGAACCGGTAAACTCATCTTT. The rearrangement joins TRDV1 to TRDJ1; 9 bases align to TRDD3. The CDR3 is made up of 16 amino acids. The germline V gene has CDR1 TSWWSYY and CDR2 QGS.

As for this clone: A far larger clone is just one base off, so this is likely a read error. Other DNA sequences from this sample encode an identical CDR3 as well. The chain has TRDV1 and TRDJ1, with D perhaps matching TRDD3 (6 bases). CDR1 is TSWWSYY and CDR2 is QGS in the germline V gene. The CDR3 has 15 residues. The CDR3 region is CALGENGGNTDKLIF. The CDR3 nucleotides are TGTGCTCTTGGGGAAAACGGGGGAAACACCGACAAACTCATCTTT.